This TCR beta chain was captured in a study of tumor-infiltrating lymphocytes in primary liver carcinoma. CDR1 is SGHAT and CDR2 is FQDESV in the germline V gene (reference sequence). The CDR3 contains 19 residues. Between the trimmed V and J ends, which lost 4 bases and 1 base, there was a span of 24 bases. Total RNA and DNA came together from about 19-30 mg of bulk tissue without cell sorting. TCR beta cDNA was made from 450 to 500 ng total RNA with a constant-region primer. Slightly modified ARM-PCR served as the procedure for the TCR beta libraries. These libraries came from three rounds of nested multiplex PCR. Researchers ran the first two PCR rounds for roughly 11 cycles each with TRBV1-TRBV30 forward primers and a C-beta reverse primer. TCRdb fed the multiplex PCR reads into MiXCR, producing one record per CDR3 protein. This table has tens of thousands of distinct CDR3 sequences, 65% to 85% appearing once.

The rearrangement uses TRBV11-1 and TRBJ2-3, with D possibly TRBD2 on 6 matching bases. The receptor comes from a man between 40 and 49 years old with primary liver carcinoma and hepatitis B virus infection. Material: liver tumor tissue from sampling region 5. Subset here: tumor region T5, tumor centre. The CDR3 loop is CASSSAGSSTGARTDTQYF. CDR3 sequence (DNA): TGTGCCAGCAGCTCTGCGGGAAGCTCTACTGGAGCCCGCACAGATACGCAGTATTTT.